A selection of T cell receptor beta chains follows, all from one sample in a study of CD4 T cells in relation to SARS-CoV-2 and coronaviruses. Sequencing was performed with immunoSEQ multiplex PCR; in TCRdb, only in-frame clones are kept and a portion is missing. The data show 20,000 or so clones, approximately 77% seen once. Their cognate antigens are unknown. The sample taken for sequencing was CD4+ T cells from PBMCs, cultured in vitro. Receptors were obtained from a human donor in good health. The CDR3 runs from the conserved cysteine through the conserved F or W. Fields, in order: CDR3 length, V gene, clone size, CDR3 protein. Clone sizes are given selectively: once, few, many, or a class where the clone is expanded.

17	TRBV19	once	CASSREQGAFGSYGYTF
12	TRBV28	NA	CASGTGGYEQYF
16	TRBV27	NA	CASSYRLAGSMNEQFF
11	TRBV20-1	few	CSARGIGGYTF
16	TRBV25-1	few	CASSDDGGRAYNEQFF
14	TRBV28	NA	CASSLEGVGYGYTF
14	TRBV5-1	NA	CASSLEDRYTEAFF
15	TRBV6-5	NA	CASRWGRTSTDTQYF
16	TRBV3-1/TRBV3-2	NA	CASSSRGLADGETQYF
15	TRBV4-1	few	CASSQVAGLNQPQHF
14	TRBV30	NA	CAWSVTGLNTEAFF
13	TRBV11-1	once	CASSPRGSYEQYF
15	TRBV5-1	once	CASSGLAGVINEQFF
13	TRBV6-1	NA	CASSDGRYYEQYF
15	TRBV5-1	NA	CASRKQGSEYNEQFF
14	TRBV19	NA	CASSANRVGTEAFF
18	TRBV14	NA	CASSQDTLARTTFYEQYF
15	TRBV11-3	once	CASSPRSGDSETQYF
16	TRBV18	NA	CASSPGTAQLDYGYTF
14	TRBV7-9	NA	CASNAGVSNYEQYF
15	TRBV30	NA	CAWSSRDRNTDTQYF
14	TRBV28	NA	CASSFGRGAYEQYF
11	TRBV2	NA	CASSETGPQHF
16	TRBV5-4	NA	CASSQKRGINTGELFF
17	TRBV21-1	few	CASSNQNSPLFTYEQYF
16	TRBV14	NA	CASSQDRGTNQETQYF
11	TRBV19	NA	CASSIDTEAFF
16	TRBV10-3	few	CAISESGGGGGTEAFF
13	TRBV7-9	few	CASSTGQWDEQFF
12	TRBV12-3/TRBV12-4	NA	CASSQRPGELFF
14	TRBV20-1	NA	CSASASGRYNEQFF